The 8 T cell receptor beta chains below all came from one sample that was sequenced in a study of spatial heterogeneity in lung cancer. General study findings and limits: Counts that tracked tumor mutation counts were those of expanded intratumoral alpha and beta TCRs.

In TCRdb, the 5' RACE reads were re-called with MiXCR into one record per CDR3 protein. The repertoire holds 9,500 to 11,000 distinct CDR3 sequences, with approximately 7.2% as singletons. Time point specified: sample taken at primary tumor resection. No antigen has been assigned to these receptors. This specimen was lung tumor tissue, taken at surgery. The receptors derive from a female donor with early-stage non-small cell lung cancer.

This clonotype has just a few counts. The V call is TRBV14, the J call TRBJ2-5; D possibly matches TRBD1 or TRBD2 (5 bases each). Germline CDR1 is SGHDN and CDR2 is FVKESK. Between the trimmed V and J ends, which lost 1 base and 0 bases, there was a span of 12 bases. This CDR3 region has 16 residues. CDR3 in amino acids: CASSQGWGTYQETQYF. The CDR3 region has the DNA TGTGCCAGCAGCCAAGGATGGGGGACCTACCAAGAGACCCAGTACTTC.

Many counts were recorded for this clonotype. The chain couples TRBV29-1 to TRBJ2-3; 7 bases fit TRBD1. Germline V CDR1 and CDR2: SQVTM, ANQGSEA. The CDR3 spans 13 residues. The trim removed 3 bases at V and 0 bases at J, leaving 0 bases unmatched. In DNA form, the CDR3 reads TGCAGCGTTGAGACAGGGAGCACAGATACGCAGTATTTT. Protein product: CSVETGSTDTQYF.

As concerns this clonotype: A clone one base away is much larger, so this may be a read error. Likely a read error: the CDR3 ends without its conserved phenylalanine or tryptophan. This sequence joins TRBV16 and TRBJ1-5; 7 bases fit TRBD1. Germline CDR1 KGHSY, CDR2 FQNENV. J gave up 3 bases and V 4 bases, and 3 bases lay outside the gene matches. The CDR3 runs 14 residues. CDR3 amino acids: CASSPTGANQPQHL. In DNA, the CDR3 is TGTGCCAGCAGCCCAACAGGGGCCAATCAGCCCCAGCATCTT.

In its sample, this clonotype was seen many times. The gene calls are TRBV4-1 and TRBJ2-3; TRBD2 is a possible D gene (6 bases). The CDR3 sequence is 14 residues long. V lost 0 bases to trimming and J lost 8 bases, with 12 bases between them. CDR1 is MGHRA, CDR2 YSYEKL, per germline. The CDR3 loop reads CASSQDSGGSTQYF. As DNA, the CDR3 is TGCGCCAGCAGCCAAGATAGTGGAGGGAGTACGCAGTATTTT.

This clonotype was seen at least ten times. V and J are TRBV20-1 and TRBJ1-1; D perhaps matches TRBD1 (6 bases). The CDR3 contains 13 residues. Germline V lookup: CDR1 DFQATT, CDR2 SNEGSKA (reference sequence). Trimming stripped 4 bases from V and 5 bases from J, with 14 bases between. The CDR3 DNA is TGCAGTGCTAATGGGGGCAGGGGTACTGAAGCTTTCTTT. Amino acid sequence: CSANGGRGTEAFF.

For the CDR3, the DNA is TGTGCCAGCAGCCCCTCTCAGGGAATGGTTACAGATACGCAGTATTTT. Translated, it gives CASSPSQGMVTDTQYF. The chain employs TRBV13 and TRBJ2-3, with D maybe TRBD1 (5 bases). The V end was cut by 5 bases, the J end by 3 bases, with 18 bases between. CDR3 size: 16 residues. CDR1 and CDR2 from the germline V gene are PRHDT and FYEKMQ (reference sequence). Variable domain in full (rest from reference TRBV13 and TRBJ2-3): AAGVIQSPRHLIKEKRETATLKCYPIPRHDTVYWYQQGPGQDPQFLISFYEKMQSDKGSIPDRFSAQQFSDYHSELNMSSLELGDSALYFCASSPSQGMVTDTQYFGPGTRLTVL.

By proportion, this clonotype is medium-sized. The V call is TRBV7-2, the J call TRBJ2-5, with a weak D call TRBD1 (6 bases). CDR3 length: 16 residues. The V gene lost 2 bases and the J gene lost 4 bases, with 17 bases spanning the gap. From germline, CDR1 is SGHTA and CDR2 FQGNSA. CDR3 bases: TGTGCCAGCAGCTTAAGGCAGGGGTCTTCCAGAGAGACCCAGTACTTC. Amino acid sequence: CASSLRQGSSRETQYF.

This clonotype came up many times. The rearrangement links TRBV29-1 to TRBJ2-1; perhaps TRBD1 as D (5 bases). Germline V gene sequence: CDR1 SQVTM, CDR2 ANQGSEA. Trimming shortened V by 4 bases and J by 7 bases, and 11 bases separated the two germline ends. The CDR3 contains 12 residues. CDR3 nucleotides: TGCAGCGTTGTTCCAGGGCAGAATGAGCAGTTCTTC. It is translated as CSVVPGQNEQFF.